The TCR beta chain described here comes from a study of blood T cells in healthy people across ages. Overall study findings and caveats: Long-lived donors exceeded aged donors in naive CD4+ cells and diversity.

V was pared by 5 bases and J by 9 bases, with 20 bases between. The CDR3 is made up of 15 amino acids. CDR1 is LGHNT and CDR2 is FRNRAP in the germline V gene. Each donor was a healthy Caucasian individual from Russia, aged about 6 to 95. Drawn from each donor were 9 to 10 milliliters of peripheral blood. Combining a sample-barcoded 5' primer with a J-beta primer mix, a second PCR ran for 7 to 11 cycles. A template-switch adaptor with 12 random nucleotides tagged each cDNA molecule. TCRdb independently ran MiXCR on the 5' RACE reads; one entry per CDR3 protein. The table has some 290,000 distinct CDR3 sequences, roughly 29% seen once. In the case of this clonotype: Antigen unknown.

The V gene is TRBV12-5, the J gene TRBJ1-5, with a weak D call TRBD1 (5 bases). The source of this sequence is a woman aged 65 to 85 in good health. Sequenced: blood. CDR3 coding DNA: TGTGCTAGTGGTACGGGACTCCCACCAGCCGGGCCCCAGCATTTT. Its protein is CASGTGLPPAGPQHF.